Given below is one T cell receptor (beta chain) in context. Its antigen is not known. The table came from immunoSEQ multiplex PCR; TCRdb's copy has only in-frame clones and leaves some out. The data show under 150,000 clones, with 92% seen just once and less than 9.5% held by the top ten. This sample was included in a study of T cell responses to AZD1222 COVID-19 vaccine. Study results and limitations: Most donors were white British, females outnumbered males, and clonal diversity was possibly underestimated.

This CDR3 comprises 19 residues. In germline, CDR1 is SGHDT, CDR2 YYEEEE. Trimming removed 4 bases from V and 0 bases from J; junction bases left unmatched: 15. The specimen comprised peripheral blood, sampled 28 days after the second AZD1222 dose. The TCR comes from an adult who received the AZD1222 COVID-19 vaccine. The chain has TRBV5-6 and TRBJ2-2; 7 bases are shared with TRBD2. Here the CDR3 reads CASSAGTPSGDTNTGELFF. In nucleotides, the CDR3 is TGTGCCAGCAGCGCTGGGACCCCTAGCGGAGATACGAACACCGGGGAGCTGTTTTTT.